A single T cell receptor (beta chain) is shown here with its context. In its sample, this clonotype was seen a few times. It lacks a known antigen. No base quality values were provided; no much bigger clone lies one nucleotide off. The data originate from a study of CD8 T cells in ankylosing spondylitis (dated by TCRdb to 2016 to 2017). In terms of the full investigation: To find TCR variants linked to disease, the study profiled T cell receptor beta repertoires in ankylosing spondylitis patients and healthy donors. Peripheral blood samples were taken, and synovial fluid was additionally collected from ankylosing spondylitis patients. The whole study cohort included 108 healthy donors and over 20 ankylosing spondylitis patients.

Broader findings and caveats from the paper: Some of the motif variants had been reported before in the synovial fluid and blood of reactive arthritis patients, a finding that suggests common disease-initiation mechanisms. The disease-linked clones were reported to be significantly enriched in matched synovial fluid samples from ankylosing spondylitis patients. In peripheral blood, the disease-linked clones were found at relatively low frequencies and had a CD8+ phenotype. Blood from ankylosing spondylitis patients appeared to be characterized by a TCR beta motif made up of several highly homologous amino acid variants.

CDR1 and CDR2, looked up from the germline V gene, are SQVTM and ANQGSEA. Spanning cysteine to phenylalanine, the CDR3 consists of 16 amino acids. This entry keeps only the CDR3 DNA: 48 bases, framed from base 1. The sequencer was an Illumina HiSeq 2500. Quantitative 5'-RACE with molecular barcodes was used to prepare TCR beta libraries. The study's own analysis went as follows. Disease-linked TCR variants were identified with a new computational method built on a probabilistic model of VDJ rearrangement. TCRdb ran its own pipeline on the public reads, namely fastp trimming at Q25 and MiXCR clone calling, and kept in-frame beta chains. Every entry covers one CDR3 protein and lists the most common genes and DNA from its rows. These V and J calls originate from TCRdb's pipeline instead of the authors' own analysis. The table for this sample lists approximately 500,000 distinct CDR3 sequences; over 9.5% of them were counted only once. Of the sample, 6.8% is held by the ten largest clones.

Source material: blood, either unsorted or a sorted T cell fraction (not recorded which). The rearranged chain carries TRBV29-1 and TRBJ2-3; the D gene assignment is perhaps TRBD1 or TRBD2, with each matching 5 bases. This clonotype originated in a male donor with ankylosing spondylitis. The DNA reads TGCAGAGGCACGGACACTAGAGGGCTTATCGCAGATACGCAGTATTTT. This gives the protein CRGTDTRGLIADTQYF.